These 18 T cell receptor beta chains came from one sample sequenced in a study of regulatory T cells. General observations from the study: Hydrophobic residues at CDR3 positions 6 and 7 were enriched in conventional CD4+ T cells of CD3G-deficient patients.

The PCR used 52 TRBV and 13 TRBJ primers. TCRdb's copy holds only in-frame clones and misses some; the assay was immunoSEQ multiplex PCR. The data hold 32,000 or so clones, with about nine tenths observed a single time. These receptors have no known antigen. Input material: conventional CD4+ T cells sorted from blood. Source of these receptors: a young adult with CD3G deficiency.

V gene TRBV7-9 combines with J gene TRBJ1-1; unclear D gene. CDR1 is SEHNR, CDR2 FQNEAQ, per germline (reference sequence). This CDR3 is built from 13 residues. Deletions cut 1 base from V and 1 base from J, with 4 bases between. In DNA form, the CDR3 reads TGTGCCAGCAGCTTAGTCGGGAACACTGAAGCTTTCTTT. This codes for CASSLVGNTEAFF. Variable domain in full (rest from reference TRBV7-9 and TRBJ1-1): DTGVSQNPRHKITKRGQNVTFRCDPISEHNRLYWYRQTLGQGPEFLTYFQNEAQLEKSRLLSDRFSAERPKGSFSTLEIQRTEQGDSAMYLCASSLVGNTEAFFGQGTRLTVV.

This chain joins TRBV30 and TRBJ1-1, with TRBD1 matching over 7 bases. V lost 2 bases and J lost 3; bases outside the gene matches: 3. The germline CDR1 and CDR2 sequences are GTSNPN and SVGIG (reference sequence). CDR3 length: 13 amino acids. This CDR3 reads CAWSTQGYTEAFF. In nucleotides, the CDR3 is TGTGCCTGGAGTACACAGGGGTACACTGAAGCTTTCTTT.

V gene TRBV5-1 combines with J gene TRBJ2-2; D remains ambiguous. V was cut by 2 bases and J by 0 bases, with 8 bases left in between. This CDR3 is 15 amino acids long. CDR1 SGHRS and CDR2 YFSETQ come from the germline V gene. CDR3 residues: CASSLQRANTGELFF. The CDR3 coding sequence is TGCGCCAGCAGCTTACAGAGAGCGAACACCGGGGAGCTGTTTTTT.

CDR3 sequence reads: CASTVSNQPQHF. The CDR3 region has the DNA TGTGCCAGCACGGTGAGCAATCAGCCCCAGCATTTT. This chain links TRBV28 with TRBJ1-5; D remains ambiguous. Trimming took 7 bases from V and 1 from J, leaving 5 bases between them. The CDR3 runs to 12 residues. From germline, CDR1 is MDHEN and CDR2 SYDVKM.

The chain has TRBV28 and TRBJ1-2; 7 nucleotides align to TRBD1. Germline V gene data show CDR1 as MDHEN and CDR2 as SYDVKM. The V and J ends lost 6 bases and 1 base, in that order; junction bases with no gene match: 17. The CDR3 contains 18 residues. CDR3 in amino acids: CASSGKGLGRGLNYGYTF. CDR3 DNA: TGTGCCAGCAGCGGTAAAGGACTGGGGAGGGGGCTTAACTATGGCTACACCTTC.

CDR3 region: CASNPGLAGGRQYF. The CDR3 bases are TGTGCCAGCAATCCTGGACTAGCGGGAGGGCGGCAGTACTTC. V is TRBV6-1 and J is TRBJ2-7, with 15 bases that match TRBD2. The CDR3 length is 14 residues. With V trimmed by 7 bases and J by 9 bases, 7 bases remained unmatched. Germline loops: CDR1 MNHNS, CDR2 SASEGT.

The chain has TRBV6-1 and TRBJ1-2; D is ambiguous. V was clipped by 2 bases and J by 8 bases, with 9 bases between them. The CDR3 is made up of 12 amino acids. Looked up from germline, CDR1 is MNHNS and CDR2 is SASEGT. CDR3 loop: CASSEMSGGYTF. The CDR3 DNA is TGTGCCAGCAGTGAAATGAGTGGAGGCTACACCTTC.

This chain uses TRBV6-1 with TRBJ1-5, with no clear D. The CDR3 loop spans 14 amino acids. The V end was cut by 4 bases, the J end by 3 bases, with 10 bases between. Germline CDR1 is MNHNS and CDR2 is SASEGT. This chain's CDR3 is CASSGWTANQPQHF. DNA for the CDR3: TGTGCCAGCAGTGGGTGGACGGCCAATCAGCCCCAGCATTTT.

This rearrangement joins TRBV5-1 to TRBJ2-2, with 8 positions matching TRBD1. The junction had 6 bases not matched to a gene; V was cut back by 6 bases and J by 5 bases. This CDR3 is 14 amino acids long. Germline V lookup: CDR1 SGHRS, CDR2 YFSETQ. CDR3 nucleotide sequence: TGCGCCAGCAATCCAGGGGGCTCTACCGGGGAGCTGTTTTTT. This encodes CASNPGGSTGELFF.

This clone was detected once. The CDR3 here is CASSVGLPGYTF. In nucleotides, the CDR3 is TGTGCCAGCAGTGTCGGACTTCCCGGCTACACCTTC. V and J are TRBV6-1 and TRBJ1-2; D is unresolved. V was shortened by 4 bases and J by 8 bases, with 11 bases between the two germline ends. CDR1 and CDR2 (germline): MNHNS, SASEGT. This CDR3 spans 12 amino acids.

This clone has more than one count but fewer than ten. This chain connects TRBV6-1 to TRBJ2-7; TRBD2 agrees at 7 bases. The CDR3 has 14 residues. With V trimmed by 0 bases and J by 6 bases, 5 bases remained unmatched. Looked up from germline, CDR1 is MNHNS and CDR2 is SASEGT. This CDR3 is CASSEAAGEIEQYF. The CDR3 bases are TGTGCCAGCAGTGAAGCGGCGGGAGAGATCGAGCAGTACTTC.

The chain joins TRBV18 to TRBJ1-2; tentatively, D is TRBD1 (5 bases). This CDR3 is built from 12 residues. V lost 2 bases and J lost 6, with 7 bases in between. Germline-derived CDR1 and CDR2 are KGHSH and LQKENI. In nucleotides, the CDR3 is TGTGCCAGCTCACCAAGGACACATGGCTACACCTTC. Protein sequence: CASSPRTHGYTF.

This chain uses TRBV2 with TRBJ1-1; D call uncertain. The germline gives CDR1 SNHLY, CDR2 FYNNEI. Trimming took off 3 bases at V and 3 bases at J, with 14 bases between the two ends. The CDR3 is 15 residues long. The CDR3 DNA reads TGTGCCAGCAGTGACAGGTCCCTGGGCGACACTGAAGCTTTCTTT. It codes for CASSDRSLGDTEAFF.

The chain recombines TRBV7-9 with TRBJ2-1; the D call may be TRBD1 or TRBD2 (5 bases each). Germline-derived CDR1 and CDR2 are SEHNR and FQNEAQ (reference sequence). Between the trimmed V and J ends, which lost 1 base and 2 bases, there was a span of 9 bases. The CDR3 covers 15 residues. The CDR3 bases are TGTGCCAGCAGCTTAGGAGGGGCCACCTACAATGAGCAGTTCTTC. Protein product: CASSLGGATYNEQFF.

The chain is built from TRBV6-1 and TRBJ2-7; the match to TRBD1 covers 8 bases. The CDR3 length is 14 residues. J was trimmed by 2 bases and V by 5 bases; bases with no gene match: 5. In germline, CDR1 is MNHNS, CDR2 SASEGT. The chain's CDR3 is CASSFLTGAYEQYF. The CDR3 DNA is TGTGCCAGCAGTTTTCTGACAGGGGCCTACGAGCAGTACTTC.

This clone appeared a single time. The J gene is TRBJ2-1, the V gene TRBV18; D gene unclear. V lost 0 bases and J 8 bases, leaving 8 bases between the germline ends. Germline assignment: CDR1 KGHSH and CDR2 LQKENI. The CDR3 runs 13 residues. The CDR3 DNA follows: TGTGCCAGCTCACCACCGGGCAGGTATGAGCAGTTCTTC. This sequence encodes CASSPPGRYEQFF.

This chain links TRBV10-3 with TRBJ2-7; D could derive from TRBD1 or TRBD2 (5 bases each). V was shortened by 3 bases and J by 5 bases, with 8 bases between the two germline ends. Germline loops: CDR1 ENHRY, CDR2 SYGVKD. This CDR3 comprises 12 residues. CDR3 in amino acids: CAISERGDEQYF. The CDR3 DNA reads as TGTGCCATCAGTGAACGAGGGGACGAGCAGTACTTC.

The chain joins TRBV28 to TRBJ2-1, with 16 bases aligning to TRBD2. This CDR3 is built from 19 residues. With 9 bases clipped from V and 4 bases from J, the junction kept 15 bases outside the gene matches. In germline, CDR1 is MDHEN, CDR2 SYDVKM. CDR3 coding DNA: TGTGCCAGTAACTCCCCGGGACTAGCGGGAGGGAGGGGTTACAATGAGCAGTTCTTC. This gives the protein CASNSPGLAGGRGYNEQFF. Full variable domain (remainder filled in from reference TRBV28 and TRBJ2-1): DVKVTQSSRYLVKRTGEKVFLECVQDMDHENMFWYRQDPGLGLRLIYFSYDVKMKEKGDIPEGYSVSREKKERFSLILESASTNQTSMYLCASNSPGLAGGRGYNEQFFGPGTRLTVL.